This entry is about one TCR beta chain. Its antigen is unknown. Investigators excluded patients with uncontrolled infection, other autoimmune disease, pregnancy or lactation. The source of the PBMCs was approximately 10 ml of fresh peripheral blood. The length of the CDR3 is 14 residues. Germline V CDR1 and CDR2: MDHEN, SYDVKM. V dropped 6 bases and J dropped 0 bases, with 9 bases sitting between them. Amplified TCR beta CDR3 regions derived from RNA transcripts. In the first-round RT-PCR of the TCR CDR3, the HTBI primer set was used. One entry per CDR3 protein results from TCRdb running MiXCR on the multiplex PCR reads. There are 330,000 or so distinct CDR3 sequences in the sample; roughly a fifth occur only once, and under 40% lies in the top ten. The data were taken from a study of T cells in Graves' hyperthyroidism and ophthalmopathy. Study-level results: Model output signaled ophthalmopathy a median 6.5 months ahead of onset. Researchers found most expanded thyroid clonotypes above 0.001 in blood as well.

V usage is TRBV28 and J usage is TRBJ1-3; D remains ambiguous. The TCR was taken from a man in his fifties or sixties with Graves' ophthalmopathy. Sequencing was done on a sample of blood. The CDR3, as DNA: TGTGCCAGCAGCCGGGCCAGCTCTGGAAACACCATATATTTT. Amino acids: CASSRASSGNTIYF. The complete variable domain, with remaining parts taken from reference TRBV28 and TRBJ1-3, reads DVKVTQSSRYLVKRTGEKVFLECVQDMDHENMFWYRQDPGLGLRLIYFSYDVKMKEKGDIPEGYSVSREKKERFSLILESASTNQTSMYLCASSRASSGNTIYFGEGSWLTVV.